What follows are 29 T cell receptor beta chains derived from one specimen sequenced in a study of T cell repertoires in breast cancer. Primers covering all TCR V genes were used in emulsion RT-PCR on CD8+ T cells. A second nested PCR with blocking oligonucleotides suppressed unpaired genes. TCRdb re-derived calls from the emulsion pairing reads in MiXCR, one entry per CDR3 protein. Of about 40,000 distinct CDR3 sequences listed, about 50% were seen once; the top ten hold less than 80%. Specimen: CD8+ T cells. These receptors originate from a pool of human donors with breast cancer or a healthy control (not recorded which).

This clonotype was observed a few times. The chain combines TRBV7-2 with TRBJ2-1; 12 nucleotides match TRBD2. The CDR3 runs 15 residues. Germline V CDR1 and CDR2: SGHTA, FQGNSA. The ends lost 5 bases at V and 4 bases at J; junction bases unmatched: 3. The CDR3 DNA is TGTGCCAGCAGCCTGGGACTAGCGGGTTACAATGAGCAGTTCTTC. Protein: CASSLGLAGYNEQFF.

In its sample, this clonotype was seen many times. The rearrangement uses TRBV7-2 and TRBJ2-3; weak D call: TRBD2 (6 bases). This CDR3 is 14 amino acids long. V was cut by 4 bases and J by 9 bases, with 17 bases left in between. From germline, CDR1 is SGHTA and CDR2 FQGNSA. DNA of the CDR3: TGTGCCAGCAGCTCCGGGAGTCTCGAGTCCACGCAGTATTTT. This encodes CASSSGSLESTQYF.

Notes on this clonotype: Without the conserved terminal phenylalanine or tryptophan, this CDR3 likely stems from a read error. V is TRBV5-1 and J is TRBJ2-5, with D perhaps TRBD1 (6 bases). This CDR3 comprises 14 residues. Germline CDR1 reads SGHRS; CDR2 reads YFSETQ. V was shortened by 4 bases and J by 1 base, with 11 bases between the two germline ends. The CDR3 spells CASSAQGFQETQYL. Written as DNA, the CDR3 is TGCGCCAGCAGCGCCCAGGGGTTCCAAGAGACCCAGTACCTC.

This clonotype has a handful of counts. The CDR3 is CASSPLFPANTEAFF. CDR3 bases: TGTGCCAGCTCACCTTTATTCCCGGCGAACACTGAAGCTTTCTTT. V and J are TRBV18 and TRBJ1-1; the D is unclear. The germline gives CDR1 KGHSH, CDR2 LQKENI. The CDR3 spans 15 residues. The V end was cut by 3 bases, the J end by 1 base, with 12 bases between.

The J gene is TRBJ2-7, the V gene TRBV14; 7 positions agree with TRBD1. Germline V CDR1 and CDR2: SGHDN, FVKESK. With 1 base clipped from V and 6 bases from J, the junction kept 3 bases outside the gene matches. The length of the CDR3 is 13 residues. The CDR3 is CASSQGQGSEQYF. CDR3 nucleotides: TGTGCCAGCAGCCAAGGACAGGGTTCCGAGCAGTACTTC.

This clonotype was found many times. The chain is built from TRBV4-1 and TRBJ2-2; either TRBD1 or TRBD2 may fit D (5 bases each). This CDR3 is 16 amino acids long. V was cut by 1 base and J by 6 bases, with 15 bases left in between. Germline CDR1 and CDR2: MGHRA and YSYEKL. The CDR3 region has the DNA TGCGCCAGCAGCCAAGGGGGTAGAGGGGTAGCCGGGGAGCTGTTTTTT. Translating gives CASSQGGRGVAGELFF.

This clonotype was counted at least ten times. This chain links TRBV15 with TRBJ1-5, with unresolved D. The germline V gene encodes CDR1 LNHNV and CDR2 YYDKDF (reference sequence). The V end lost 0 bases, the J end lost 7 bases, and 7 bases lay between the germline ends. This CDR3 is 13 amino acids long. Here the CDR3 reads CATSRDFKQPQHF. In DNA form, the CDR3 reads TGTGCCACCAGCAGAGATTTTAAACAGCCCCAGCATTTT. Using reference TRBV15 and TRBJ1-5 for the parts outside the CDR3, the full variable domain is DAMVIQNPRYQVTQFGKPVTLSCSQTLNHNVMYWYQQKSSQAPKLLFHYYDKDFNNEADTPDNFQSRRPNTSFCFLDIRSPGLGDTAMYLCATSRDFKQPQHFGDGTRLSIL.

The chain links TRBV29-1 to TRBJ2-7; D assignment may be TRBD1 or TRBD2 (5 bases each). Germline V gives CDR1 SQVTM, CDR2 ANQGSEA. With 2 bases removed from V and 5 bases from J, the gap between germline ends came to 16 bases. The CDR3 loop spans 14 amino acids. The CDR3, as DNA: TGCAGCGTTGAAAGCGTCCCGGGACGAGACGAGCAGTACTTC. Residues: CSVESVPGRDEQYF.

J is TRBJ2-1 and V is TRBV4-1, with TRBD2 identical over 10 bases. V lost 0 bases and J lost 7; bases outside the gene matches: 9. The CDR3 is 17 residues long. Germline V lookup: CDR1 MGHRA, CDR2 YSYEKL. This chain's CDR3 is CASSQDLASGGRNEQFF. Written as DNA, the CDR3 is TGCGCCAGCAGCCAAGATCTGGCTAGCGGGGGTCGGAATGAGCAGTTCTTC.

The chain combines TRBV7-2 with TRBJ2-2; 7 nucleotides align to TRBD1. Germline CDR1 and CDR2: SGHTA and FQGNSA. The CDR3 covers 18 residues. Unmatched junction bases numbered 13, after V lost 1 base and J lost 5 bases. The CDR3 DNA is TGTGCCAGCAGCTTAGGGGTATACGGGACAGCTGGGACCGGGGAGCTGTTTTTT. Protein sequence: CASSLGVYGTAGTGELFF.

This clonotype was seen at least ten times. V usage is TRBV28 and J usage is TRBJ1-5; D is unresolved. CDR1 is MDHEN, CDR2 SYDVKM, per germline. V gave up 5 bases and J gave up 4 bases, with 18 bases separating them. The CDR3 loop spans 16 amino acids. The CDR3 region is CASSIYGKGGNQPQHF. The CDR3 nucleotides are TGTGCCAGCAGTATATATGGAAAGGGAGGGAATCAGCCCCAGCATTTT.

CDR3 sequence: CASRAGLAGNNEQFF. The CDR3, as DNA: TGCGCCAGCAGGGCAGGACTAGCGGGAAACAATGAGCAGTTCTTC. V gene TRBV4-1 combines with J gene TRBJ2-1, with 12 bases matching TRBD2. Trimming removed 6 bases from V and 5 bases from J; junction bases left unmatched: 5. The CDR3 covers 15 residues. CDR1 and CDR2 (germline): MGHRA, YSYEKL.

Only a few counts were recorded for this clonotype. The CDR3 nucleotides are TGCAGTGCTAGACAGGGGGCGGGAAACACCATATATTTT. Residues: CSARQGAGNTIYF. The V and J genes are TRBV20-1 and TRBJ1-3, with 8 nucleotides matching TRBD1. V was pared by 2 bases and J by 4 bases, with 1 base of the junction left unmatched. The CDR3 runs 13 residues. Germline V gives CDR1 DFQATT, CDR2 SNEGSKA (reference sequence).

The CDR3 spells CSAGGDRAGNTIYF. DNA of the CDR3: TGCAGCGCGGGTGGGGACAGGGCTGGAAACACCATATATTTT. This chain joins TRBV29-1 and TRBJ1-3, with TRBD1 identical over 9 bases. After removal of 7 bases from V and 2 bases from J, the junction contained 6 bases not matched to a gene. Germline V gene sequence: CDR1 SQVTM, CDR2 ANQGSEA. The CDR3 spans 14 residues.

This clonotype was seen repeatedly, ten times or more. The chain uses TRBV20-1 and TRBJ2-1; D is unclear. Trimming left V 4 bases short and J 7 bases short, with 17 bases between. Germline CDR1 and CDR2: DFQATT and SNEGSKA (reference sequence). This CDR3 has 14 amino acids. The CDR3 DNA reads as TGCAGTGCTAACCTCCCCCGACTGAGAAATGAGCAGTTCTTC. Amino acid sequence: CSANLPRLRNEQFF.

This clonotype was seen more than once but under ten times. The chain joins TRBV20-1 to TRBJ1-3, with D unclear. V dropped 3 bases and J dropped 0 bases, with 18 bases sitting between them. The CDR3 consists of 17 residues. Germline V gene lookup returns CDR1 DFQATT and CDR2 SNEGSKA (reference sequence). DNA of the CDR3: TGCAGTGCTAGTGTAAGAGGACTTCCGAGCTCTGGAAACACCATATATTTT. Encoded protein: CSASVRGLPSSGNTIYF.

In this sample, this clonotype turned up a few times. V usage is TRBV20-1 and J usage is TRBJ2-5; 8 bases align to TRBD2. This CDR3 region has 17 residues. V lost 0 bases, J lost 5 bases, and 14 bases stayed unmatched. CDR1 and CDR2 from the germline V gene are DFQATT and SNEGSKA (reference sequence). The CDR3 loop is CSARDRLTGGGQETQYF. CDR3 nucleotides: TGCAGTGCTAGAGATAGGTTGACGGGGGGGGGGCAGGAGACCCAGTACTTC.

The chain is built from TRBV6-6 and TRBJ2-3; D remains ambiguous. The CDR3 has 12 amino acids. Trimming pared 1 base from V and 5 bases from J, leaving 4 bases between. The V gene's germline CDR1 is MNHNY and CDR2 SVGAGI (reference sequence). The CDR3 protein is CASSYLRDTQYF. In DNA, the CDR3 is TGTGCCAGCAGTTACTTGCGAGATACGCAGTATTTT.

The J gene is TRBJ1-1, the V gene TRBV27; tentatively, D is TRBD1 (5 bases). Germline-derived CDR1 and CDR2 are MNHEY and SMNVEV (reference sequence). The germline V and J ends were trimmed by 6 bases and 0 bases, with 8 bases remaining between them. The CDR3 contains 13 residues. The CDR3 nucleotides read TGTGCCAGCAGGCAGGGCCTGAACACTGAAGCTTTCTTT. It encodes CASRQGLNTEAFF.

The chain couples TRBV5-1 to TRBJ2-5, with 10 bases lining up with TRBD2. The CDR3 consists of 14 residues. V was pared by 6 bases and J by 5 bases, with 7 bases of the junction left unmatched. The germline CDR1 and CDR2 sequences are SGHRS and YFSETQ. CDR3 sequence reads: CASTSGGLRETQYF. The CDR3 nucleotides read TGCGCCAGCACTAGCGGGGGATTACGCGAGACCCAGTACTTC.

The rearrangement uses TRBV12-3 or TRBV12-4 and TRBJ2-1; 7 bases map to TRBD2. CDR3 length equals 14 residues. J lost 8 bases, V lost 3 bases, and 7 bases had no gene match. The CDR3 bases are TGTGCCAGCAGTTTGAATGGCGGACTAGATGAGCAGTTCTTC. Protein product: CASSLNGGLDEQFF.

The chain employs TRBV7-6 and TRBJ2-1; 9 bases are shared with TRBD2. The CDR3 is 16 amino acids. V shed 1 base, J shed 4 bases, and the junction held 5 bases outside the gene matches. Germline V gene data show CDR1 as SGHVS and CDR2 as FNYEAQ. The CDR3 coding sequence is TGTGCCAGCAGCTTAGAGCGTGCGGGGGGGTACAATGAGCAGTTCTTC. This sequence encodes CASSLERAGGYNEQFF.

Notes on this clonotype: An end of the junction differs from the germline gene, which may be a read error. The J gene is TRBJ2-3, the V gene TRBV6-4, with TRBD2 matching 7 bases. This CDR3 has 15 residues. CDR1 is MRHNA, CDR2 SNTAGT, per germline. The CDR3 DNA sequence: TGTGCCGGCAGTGGCGAGGCGGGGGGCACAGATACGCAGTATTTT. As protein: CAGSGEAGGTDTQYF.

The J gene is TRBJ1-4, the V gene TRBV4-2; D is undetermined. The CDR3 contains 14 residues. The V and J ends lost 0 bases and 4 bases respectively, with 6 bases between them. Per the germline V gene, CDR1 is LGHNA and CDR2 is YNFKEQ. For the CDR3, the DNA is TGTGCCAGCAGCCAAGATCGGAGTAATGAAAAACTGTTTTTT. Translation: CASSQDRSNEKLFF.

V gene TRBV5-5 combines with J gene TRBJ1-1, with D unresolved. V was pared by 0 bases and J by 0 bases, with 9 bases between. Germline loops: CDR1 SGHKS, CDR2 YYEKEE (reference sequence). The CDR3 contains 15 residues. The chain's CDR3 is CASSLDPTVNTEAFF. CDR3 nucleotide sequence: TGTGCCAGCAGCTTGGACCCCACGGTGAACACTGAAGCTTTCTTT.

Notes on this clonotype: A clone one base away is much larger, so this may be a read error. V is TRBV6-1 and J is TRBJ1-5; no reliable D call. This CDR3 comprises 14 residues. CDR1 and CDR2 (germline): MNHNS, SASEGT. The CDR3 DNA sequence: TGTGTCAGCAGTGAAGCGCCGGACCATCAGCCCCAGCATTTT. This codes for CVSSEAPDHQPQHF.

The chain uses TRBV12-5 and TRBJ2-1; D tentatively reads TRBD1 or TRBD2 (5 bases each). The CDR3 has 16 amino acids. Germline values: CDR1 LGHNT, CDR2 FRNRAP. Trimming took off 3 bases at V and 6 bases at J, with 18 bases between the two ends. In DNA form, the CDR3 reads TGTGCTAGTGGTTTCGGGACCGCCGGTAGGGGCAATGAGCAGTTCTTC. The encoded protein is CASGFGTAGRGNEQFF.

For this clonotype: The CDR3 does not close with the conserved phenylalanine or tryptophan, likely indicating a read error. The V call is TRBV3-1, the J call TRBJ2-5; no firm D call. The germline gives CDR1 LGHDT, CDR2 YNNKEL (reference sequence). The CDR3 runs 12 residues. The germline V and J ends were trimmed by 1 base and 2 bases, with 2 bases remaining between them. CDR3: CASSQAQETQYL. The DNA of the CDR3 is TGTGCCAGCAGCCAAGCACAAGAGACCCAGTACCTC.

There are a few counts of this clonotype. At one end the junction does not follow the germline gene, possibly because of a read error. The chain employs TRBV2 and TRBJ1-5; tentatively, D is TRBD1 (5 bases). This CDR3 has 13 residues. CDR1 SNHLY and CDR2 FYNNEI come from the germline V gene. CDR3 in DNA: TGTGCCAGCACCCAAACCGGACATCATCCCCAGCATTTT. Translating it yields CASTQTGHHPQHF.